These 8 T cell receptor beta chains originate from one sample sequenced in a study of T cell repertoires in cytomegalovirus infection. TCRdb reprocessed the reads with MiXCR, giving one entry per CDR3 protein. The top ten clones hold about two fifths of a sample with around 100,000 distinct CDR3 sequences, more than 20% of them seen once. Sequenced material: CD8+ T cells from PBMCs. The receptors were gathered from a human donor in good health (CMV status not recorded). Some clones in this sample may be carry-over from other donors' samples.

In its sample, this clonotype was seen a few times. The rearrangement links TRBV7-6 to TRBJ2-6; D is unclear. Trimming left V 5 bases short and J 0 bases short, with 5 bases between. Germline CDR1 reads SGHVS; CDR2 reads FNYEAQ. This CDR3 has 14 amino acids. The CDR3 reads CASSLRSGANVLTF. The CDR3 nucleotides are TGTGCCAGCAGCCTACGCTCTGGGGCCAACGTCCTGACTTTC.

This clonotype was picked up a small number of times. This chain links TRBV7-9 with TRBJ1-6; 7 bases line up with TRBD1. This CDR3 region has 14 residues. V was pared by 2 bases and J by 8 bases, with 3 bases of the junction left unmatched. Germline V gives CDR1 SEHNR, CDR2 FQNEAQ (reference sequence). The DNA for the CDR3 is TGTGCCAGCAGCTTAAGCCAGGGGGATTCACCCCTCCACTTT. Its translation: CASSLSQGDSPLHF.

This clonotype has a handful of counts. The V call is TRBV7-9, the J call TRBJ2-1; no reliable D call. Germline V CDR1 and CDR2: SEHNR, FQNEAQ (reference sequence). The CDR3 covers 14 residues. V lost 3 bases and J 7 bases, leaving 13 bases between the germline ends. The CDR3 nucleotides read TGTGCCAGCAGCTTCGCCGGGCTTGGGAATGAGCAGTTCTTC. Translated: CASSFAGLGNEQFF.

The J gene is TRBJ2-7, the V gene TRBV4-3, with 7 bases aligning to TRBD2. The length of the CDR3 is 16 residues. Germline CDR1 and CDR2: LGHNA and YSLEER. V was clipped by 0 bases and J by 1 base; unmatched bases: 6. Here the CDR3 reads CASSQDRGVSSYEQYF. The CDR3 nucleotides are TGCGCCAGCAGCCAAGATCGGGGGGTCTCTTCCTACGAGCAGTACTTC.

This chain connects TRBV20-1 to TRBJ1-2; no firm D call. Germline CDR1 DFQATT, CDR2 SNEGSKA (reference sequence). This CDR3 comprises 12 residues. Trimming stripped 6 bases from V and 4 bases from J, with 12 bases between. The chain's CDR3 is CSAPYVGYGYTF. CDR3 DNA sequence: TGCAGTGCCCCATACGTTGGCTATGGCTACACCTTC.

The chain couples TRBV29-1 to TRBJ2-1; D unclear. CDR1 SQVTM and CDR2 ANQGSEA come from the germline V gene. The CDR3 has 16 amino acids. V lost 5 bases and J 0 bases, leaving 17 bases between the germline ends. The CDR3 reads CSVPVGSVSSYNEQFF. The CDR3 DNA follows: TGCAGCGTTCCCGTGGGGTCCGTTAGCTCCTACAATGAGCAGTTCTTC.

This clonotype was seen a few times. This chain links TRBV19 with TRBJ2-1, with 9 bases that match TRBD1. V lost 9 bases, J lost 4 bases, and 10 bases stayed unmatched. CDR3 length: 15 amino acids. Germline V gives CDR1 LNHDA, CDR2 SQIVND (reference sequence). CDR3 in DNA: TGTGCCAGCAGCATTGACAGGGGGTTGTACAATGAGCAGTTCTTC. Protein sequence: CASSIDRGLYNEQFF.

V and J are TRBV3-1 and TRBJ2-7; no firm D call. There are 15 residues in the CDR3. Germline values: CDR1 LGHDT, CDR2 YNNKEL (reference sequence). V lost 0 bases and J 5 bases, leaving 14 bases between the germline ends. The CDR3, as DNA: TGTGCCAGCAGCCAAGATCGCAGGTCTAGGGACGAGCAGTACTTC. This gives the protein CASSQDRRSRDEQYF.